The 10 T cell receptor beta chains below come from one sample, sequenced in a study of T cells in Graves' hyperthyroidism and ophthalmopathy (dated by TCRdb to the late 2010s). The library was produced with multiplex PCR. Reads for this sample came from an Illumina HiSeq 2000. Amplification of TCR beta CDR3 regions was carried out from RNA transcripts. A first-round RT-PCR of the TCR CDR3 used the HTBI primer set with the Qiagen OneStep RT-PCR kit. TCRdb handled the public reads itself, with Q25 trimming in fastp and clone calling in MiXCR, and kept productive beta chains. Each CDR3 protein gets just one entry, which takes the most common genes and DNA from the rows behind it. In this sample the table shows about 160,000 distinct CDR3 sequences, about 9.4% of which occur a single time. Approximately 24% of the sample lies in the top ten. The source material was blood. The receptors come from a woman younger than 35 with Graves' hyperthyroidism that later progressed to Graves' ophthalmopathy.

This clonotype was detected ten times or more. The CDR3 nucleotides are TGCAGCGTTGTCCTGACGAACACTGAAGCTTTCTTT. It codes for CSVVLTNTEAFF. This chain links TRBV29-1 with TRBJ1-1; D is uncertain. The germline gives CDR1 SQVTM, CDR2 ANQGSEA. This CDR3 region has 12 residues. Trimming cost V 4 bases and J 1 base, with 7 bases left between them.

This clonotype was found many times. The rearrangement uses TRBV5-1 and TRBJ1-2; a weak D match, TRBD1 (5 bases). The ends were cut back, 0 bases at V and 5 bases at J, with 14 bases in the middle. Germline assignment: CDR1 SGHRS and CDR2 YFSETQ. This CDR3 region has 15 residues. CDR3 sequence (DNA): TGCGCCAGCAGCTTGGAGGAGGGACTCCTATATGGCTACACCTTC. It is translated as CASSLEEGLLYGYTF.

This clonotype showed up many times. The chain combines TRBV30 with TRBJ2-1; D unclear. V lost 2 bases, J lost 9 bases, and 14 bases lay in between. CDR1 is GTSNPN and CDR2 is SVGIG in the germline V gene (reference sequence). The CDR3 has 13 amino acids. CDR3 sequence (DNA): TGTGCCTGGAGTCCCTGGACGTCTCCTGAGCAGTTCTTC. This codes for CAWSPWTSPEQFF.

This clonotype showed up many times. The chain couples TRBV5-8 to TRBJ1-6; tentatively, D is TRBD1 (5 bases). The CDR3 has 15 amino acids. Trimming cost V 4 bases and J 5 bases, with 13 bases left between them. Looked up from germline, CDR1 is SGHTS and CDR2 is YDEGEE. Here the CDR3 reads CASSQQVGNNSPLHF. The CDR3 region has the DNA TGTGCCAGCAGCCAACAGGTCGGAAATAATTCACCCCTCCACTTT.

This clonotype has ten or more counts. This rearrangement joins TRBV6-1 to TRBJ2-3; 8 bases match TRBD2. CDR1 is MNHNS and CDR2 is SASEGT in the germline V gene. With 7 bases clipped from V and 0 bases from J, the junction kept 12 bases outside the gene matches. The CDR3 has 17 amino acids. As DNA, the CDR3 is TGTGCCAGCACCTCGGTGCGGGGGGCCGCTAGCACAGATACGCAGTATTTT. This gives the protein CASTSVRGAASTDTQYF.

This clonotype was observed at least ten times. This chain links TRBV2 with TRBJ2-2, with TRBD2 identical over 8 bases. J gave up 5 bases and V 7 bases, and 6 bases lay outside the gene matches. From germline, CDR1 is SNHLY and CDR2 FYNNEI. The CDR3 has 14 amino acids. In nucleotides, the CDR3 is TGTGCCAGCACCAGGACTAGCTCTACCGGGGAGCTGTTTTTT. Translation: CASTRTSSTGELFF. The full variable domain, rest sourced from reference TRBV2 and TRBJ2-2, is EPEVTQTPSHQVTQMGQEVILRCVPISNHLYFYWYRQILGQKVEFLVSFYNNEISEKSEIFDDQFSVERPDGSNFTLKIRSTKLEDSAMYFCASTRTSSTGELFFGEGSRLTVL.

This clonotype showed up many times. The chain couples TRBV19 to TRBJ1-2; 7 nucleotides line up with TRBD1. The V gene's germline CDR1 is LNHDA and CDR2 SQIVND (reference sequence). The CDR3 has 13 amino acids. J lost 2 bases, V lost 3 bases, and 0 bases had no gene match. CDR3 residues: CASSMGQNYGYTF. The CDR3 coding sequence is TGTGCCAGTAGTATGGGACAGAACTATGGCTACACCTTC. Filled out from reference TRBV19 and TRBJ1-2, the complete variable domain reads DGGITQSPKYLFRKEGQNVTLSCEQNLNHDAMYWYRQDPGQGLRLIYYSQIVNDFQKGDIAEGYSVSREKKESFPLTVTSAQKNPTAFYLCASSMGQNYGYTFGSGTRLTVV.

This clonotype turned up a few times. In DNA, the CDR3 is TGTGCCAGCTCACCACAACCAGGGCTAGCCAAAAACATTCAGTACTTC. Translated, it gives CASSPQPGLAKNIQYF. This chain joins TRBV18 and TRBJ2-4; tentative D call: TRBD1 (5 bases). The CDR3 consists of 16 residues. Looked up from germline, CDR1 is KGHSH and CDR2 is LQKENI. The V gene lost 1 base and the J gene lost 0 bases, with 10 bases spanning the gap.

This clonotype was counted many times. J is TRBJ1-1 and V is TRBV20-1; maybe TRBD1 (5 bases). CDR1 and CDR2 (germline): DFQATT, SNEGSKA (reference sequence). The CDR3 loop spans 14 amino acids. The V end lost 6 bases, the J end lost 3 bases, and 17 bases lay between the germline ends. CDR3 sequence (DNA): TGCAGTGCGATCGAGGGAGGGGCGGACACTGAAGCTTTCTTT. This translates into CSAIEGGADTEAFF.

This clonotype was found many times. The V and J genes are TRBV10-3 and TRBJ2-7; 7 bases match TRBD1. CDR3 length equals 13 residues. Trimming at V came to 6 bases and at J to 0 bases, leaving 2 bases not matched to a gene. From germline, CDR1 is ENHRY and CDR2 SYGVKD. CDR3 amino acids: CAIRGDSSYEQYF. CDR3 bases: TGTGCCATCAGGGGGGACAGCTCCTACGAGCAGTACTTC.